This T cell receptor beta chain was sequenced for a study of blood T cells in healthy people across ages. The authors isolated at least 6 million PBMCs per sample. Germline V gene sequence: CDR1 SGHTA, CDR2 FQGNSA. The CDR3 contains 17 residues. J lost 1 base, V lost 5 bases, and 7 bases had no gene match. Together with a sample-barcoded 5' primer, a J-beta primer mix was included in a second PCR lasting about 6 to 12 cycles. Each CDR3 protein gets one entry after TCRdb re-called the 5' RACE reads with MiXCR. The sample holds more than 600,000 distinct CDR3 sequences, more than 20% seen once. Study-wide results and limits: The long-lived group displayed more naive CD4+ cells, plus higher diversity, than the aged donors did. The recorded TCR beta diversity per million T cells decreased in a roughly linear manner with age.

This clonotype was counted only a few times. Its target is not known. The same specimen was also included in a second study, on T cells of mothers and their children.

V gene TRBV7-2 combines with J gene TRBJ2-5; 13 bases match TRBD2. The receptor was derived from a boy aged 5 to 17 in good health. Sequenced: blood. CDR3 sequence: CASSEGLAGSFQETQYF. The DNA of the CDR3 is TGTGCCAGCAGCGAGGGACTAGCGGGGAGTTTCCAAGAGACCCAGTACTTC.